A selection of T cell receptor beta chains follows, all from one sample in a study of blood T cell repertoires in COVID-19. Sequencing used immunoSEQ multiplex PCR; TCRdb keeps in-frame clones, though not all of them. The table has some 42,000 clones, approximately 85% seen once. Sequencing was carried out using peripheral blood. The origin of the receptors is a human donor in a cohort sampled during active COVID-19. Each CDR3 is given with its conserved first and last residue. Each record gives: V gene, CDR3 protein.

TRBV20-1,CSASPSEGTITYEQYF
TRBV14,CASSWTGGSGQFF
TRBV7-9,CASRPGLAVYEQYF
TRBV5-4,CASSLVSGRETQYF
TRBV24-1,CATSDPASDNEQFF
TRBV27,CASSWGGLSTGELFF
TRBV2,CASASSGANVLTF
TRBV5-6,CASSTRGGTGELFF
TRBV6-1,CASSEGSSGSSYNEQFF
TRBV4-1,CASSQGTGRSSYEQYF
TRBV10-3,CAISEYSGGAYEQYF
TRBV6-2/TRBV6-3,CASSLRGRSVNSNQPQHF
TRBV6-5,CASSLGQGNVQPQHF
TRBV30,CAWSVPRAGVAKNIQYF
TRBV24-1,CATRSSGGGNEQFF
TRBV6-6,CASSTGRSGANVLTF
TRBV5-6,CASSRGQASGQPQHF
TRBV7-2,CASSLGQGWETQYF
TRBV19,CASSPRSNEKLFF
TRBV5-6,CASRRTGATNEKLFF
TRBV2,CASSEWDKGSYNSPLHF
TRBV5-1,CASSLRGEPRYTGELFF
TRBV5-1,CASSLATGSYEQYF
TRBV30,CAWSKKDIWEKLFF
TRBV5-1,CASSLGGGGRLETQYF
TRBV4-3,CASSQDSGGFTEAFF
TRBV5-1,CASSFGTTNTGELFF
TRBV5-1,CASSLAGQGNTGELFF
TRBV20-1,CSARAGWEQYF
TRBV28,CASSPGGEWRNQPQHF
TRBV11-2,CASSLREGGNSPLHF
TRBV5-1,CASRGSSRGGFQETQYF
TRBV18,CASSPPGRGLTKNIQYF
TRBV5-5,CASSFKVARTTANTEAFF
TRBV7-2,CASSFQTGELFF